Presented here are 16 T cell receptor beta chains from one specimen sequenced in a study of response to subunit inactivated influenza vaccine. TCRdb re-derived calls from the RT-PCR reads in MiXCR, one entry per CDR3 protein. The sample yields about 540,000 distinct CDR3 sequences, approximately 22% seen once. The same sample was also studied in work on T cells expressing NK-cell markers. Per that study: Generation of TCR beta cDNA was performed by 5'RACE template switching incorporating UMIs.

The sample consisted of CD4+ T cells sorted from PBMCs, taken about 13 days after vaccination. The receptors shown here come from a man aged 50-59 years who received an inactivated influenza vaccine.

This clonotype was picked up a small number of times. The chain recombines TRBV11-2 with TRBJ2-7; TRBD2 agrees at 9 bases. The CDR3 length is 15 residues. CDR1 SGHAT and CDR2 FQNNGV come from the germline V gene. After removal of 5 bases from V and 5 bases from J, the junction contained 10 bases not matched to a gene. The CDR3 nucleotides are TGTGCCAGCAGCGCCGGACTAGCGAGTGTCCACGAGCAGTACTTC. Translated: CASSAGLASVHEQYF.

The CDR3: CSVDQTGGQTGEQYF. The DNA of the CDR3 is TGCAGCGTTGACCAAACGGGGGGTCAAACTGGGGAGCAGTACTTC. V is TRBV29-1 and J is TRBJ2-7, with TRBD2 identical over 7 bases. Germline CDR1 and CDR2: SQVTM and ANQGSEA. The junction had 15 bases not matched to a gene; V was cut back by 3 bases and J by 7 bases. This CDR3 has 15 amino acids.

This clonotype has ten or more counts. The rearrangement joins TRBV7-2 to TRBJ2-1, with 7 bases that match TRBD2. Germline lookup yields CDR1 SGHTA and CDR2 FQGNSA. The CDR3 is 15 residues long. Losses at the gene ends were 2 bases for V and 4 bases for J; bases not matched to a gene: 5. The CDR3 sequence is CASSLSSGEYNEQFF. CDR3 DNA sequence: TGTGCCAGCAGCTTATCTAGCGGAGAATACAATGAGCAGTTCTTC. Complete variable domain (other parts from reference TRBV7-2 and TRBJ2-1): GAGVSQSPSNKVTEKGKDVELRCDPISGHTALYWYRQSLGQGLEFLIYFQGNSAPDKSGLPSDRFSAERTGGSVSTLTIQRTQQEDSAVYLCASSLSSGEYNEQFFGPGTRLTVL.

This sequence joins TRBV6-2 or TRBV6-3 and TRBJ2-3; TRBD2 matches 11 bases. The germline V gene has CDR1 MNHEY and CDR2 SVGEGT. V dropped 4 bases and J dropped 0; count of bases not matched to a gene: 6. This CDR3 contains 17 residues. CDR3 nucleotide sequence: TGTGCCAGCAGTTTGCTAGCGGGGGGCTCTAGCACAGATACGCAGTATTTT. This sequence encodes CASSLLAGGSSTDTQYF.

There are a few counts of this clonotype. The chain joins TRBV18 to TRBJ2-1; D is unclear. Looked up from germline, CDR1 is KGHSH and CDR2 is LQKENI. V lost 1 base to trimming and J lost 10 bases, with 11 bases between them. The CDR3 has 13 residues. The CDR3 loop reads CASSPLQVHEQFF. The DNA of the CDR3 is TGTGCCAGCTCACCACTCCAGGTCCACGAGCAGTTCTTC.

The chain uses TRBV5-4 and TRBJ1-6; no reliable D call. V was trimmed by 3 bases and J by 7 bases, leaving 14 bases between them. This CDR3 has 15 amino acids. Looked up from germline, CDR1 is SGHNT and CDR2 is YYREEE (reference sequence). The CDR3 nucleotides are TGTGCCAGCAGCTACGACGGTCGCCCCAATTCACCCCTCCACTTT. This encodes CASSYDGRPNSPLHF. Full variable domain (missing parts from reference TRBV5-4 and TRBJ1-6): ETGVTQSPTHLIKTRGQQVTLRCSSQSGHNTVSWYQQALGQGPQFIFQYYREEENGRGNFPPRFSGLQFPNYSSELNVNALELDDSALYLCASSYDGRPNSPLHFGNGTRLTVT.

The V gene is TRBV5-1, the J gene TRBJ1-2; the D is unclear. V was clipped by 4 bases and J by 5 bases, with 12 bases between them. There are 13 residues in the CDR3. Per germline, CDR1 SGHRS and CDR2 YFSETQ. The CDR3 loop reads CASSNRADYGYTF. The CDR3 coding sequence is TGCGCCAGCAGCAACCGGGCGGATTATGGCTACACCTTC. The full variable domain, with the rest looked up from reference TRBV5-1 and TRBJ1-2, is KAGVTQTPRYLIKTRGQQVTLSCSPISGHRSVSWYQQTPGQGLQFLFEYFSETQRNKGNFPGRFSGRQFSNSRSEMNVSTLELGDSALYLCASSNRADYGYTFGSGTRLTVV.

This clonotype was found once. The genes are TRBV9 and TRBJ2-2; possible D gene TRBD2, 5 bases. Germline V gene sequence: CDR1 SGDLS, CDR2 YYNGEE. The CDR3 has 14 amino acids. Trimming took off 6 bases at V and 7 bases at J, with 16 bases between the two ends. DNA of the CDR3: TGTGCCAGCAAGTCGCTGGGAGACGGCGGGGAGCTGTTTTTT. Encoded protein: CASKSLGDGGELFF.

The CDR3 reads CASSAQDPLSTYNEQFF. CDR3 DNA: TGTGCCAGCAGTGCCCAGGATCCCCTTAGCACTTACAATGAGCAGTTCTTC. This rearrangement joins TRBV28 to TRBJ2-1; D gene unclear. The germline V gene encodes CDR1 MDHEN and CDR2 SYDVKM. Trimming took 5 bases from V and 4 from J, leaving 21 bases between them. The CDR3 has 17 residues. Using reference TRBV28 and TRBJ2-1 for the parts outside the CDR3, the full variable domain is DVKVTQSSRYLVKRTGEKVFLECVQDMDHENMFWYRQDPGLGLRLIYFSYDVKMKEKGDIPEGYSVSREKKERFSLILESASTNQTSMYLCASSAQDPLSTYNEQFFGPGTRLTVL.

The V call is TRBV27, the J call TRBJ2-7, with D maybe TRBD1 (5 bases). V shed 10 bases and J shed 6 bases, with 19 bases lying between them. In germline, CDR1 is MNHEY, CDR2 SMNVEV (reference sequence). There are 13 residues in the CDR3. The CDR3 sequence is CATSAAGPGEQYF. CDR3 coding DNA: TGTGCCACCTCCGCGGCAGGGCCCGGCGAGCAGTACTTC.

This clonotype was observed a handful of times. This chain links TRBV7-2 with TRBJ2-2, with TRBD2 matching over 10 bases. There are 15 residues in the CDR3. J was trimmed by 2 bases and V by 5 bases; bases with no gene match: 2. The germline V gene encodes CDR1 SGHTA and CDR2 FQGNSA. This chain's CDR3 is CASSELAGNTGELFF. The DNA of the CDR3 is TGTGCCAGCAGCGAACTAGCGGGAAACACCGGGGAGCTGTTTTTT.

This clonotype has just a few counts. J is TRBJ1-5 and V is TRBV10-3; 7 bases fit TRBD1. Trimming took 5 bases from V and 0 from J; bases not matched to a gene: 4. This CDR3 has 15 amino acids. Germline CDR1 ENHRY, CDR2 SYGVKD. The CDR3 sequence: CAISPAGGSNQPQHF. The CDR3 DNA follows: TGTGCCATCAGTCCCGCAGGGGGTAGCAATCAGCCCCAGCATTTT.

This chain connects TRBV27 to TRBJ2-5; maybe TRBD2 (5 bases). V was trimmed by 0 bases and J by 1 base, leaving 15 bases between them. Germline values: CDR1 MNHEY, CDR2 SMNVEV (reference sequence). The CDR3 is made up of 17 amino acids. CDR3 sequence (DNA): TGTGCCAGCAGTTTATCGCCCCCGGGGTCCCCCCAAGAGACCCAGTACTTC. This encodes CASSLSPPGSPQETQYF.

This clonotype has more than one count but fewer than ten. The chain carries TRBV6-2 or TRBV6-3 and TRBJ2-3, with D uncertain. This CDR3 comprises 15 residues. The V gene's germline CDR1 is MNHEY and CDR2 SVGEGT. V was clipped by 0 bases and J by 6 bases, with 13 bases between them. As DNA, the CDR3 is TGTGCCAGCAGTTACTCGCCGACGACTTTGGATACGCAGTATTTT. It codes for CASSYSPTTLDTQYF.

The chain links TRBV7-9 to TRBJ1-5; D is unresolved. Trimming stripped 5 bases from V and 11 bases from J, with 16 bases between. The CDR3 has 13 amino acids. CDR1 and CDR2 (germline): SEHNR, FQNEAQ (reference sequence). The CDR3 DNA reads TGTGCCAGCAGCCCGGCAGGCGTCAGGTCCCAGCATTTT. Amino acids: CASSPAGVRSQHF.

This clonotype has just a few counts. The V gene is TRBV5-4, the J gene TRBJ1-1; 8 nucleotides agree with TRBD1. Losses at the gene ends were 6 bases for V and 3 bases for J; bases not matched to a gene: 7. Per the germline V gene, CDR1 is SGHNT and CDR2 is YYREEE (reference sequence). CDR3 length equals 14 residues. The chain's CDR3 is CASTTGGFDTEAFF. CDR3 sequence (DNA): TGTGCCAGCACCACAGGGGGATTTGACACTGAAGCTTTCTTT.